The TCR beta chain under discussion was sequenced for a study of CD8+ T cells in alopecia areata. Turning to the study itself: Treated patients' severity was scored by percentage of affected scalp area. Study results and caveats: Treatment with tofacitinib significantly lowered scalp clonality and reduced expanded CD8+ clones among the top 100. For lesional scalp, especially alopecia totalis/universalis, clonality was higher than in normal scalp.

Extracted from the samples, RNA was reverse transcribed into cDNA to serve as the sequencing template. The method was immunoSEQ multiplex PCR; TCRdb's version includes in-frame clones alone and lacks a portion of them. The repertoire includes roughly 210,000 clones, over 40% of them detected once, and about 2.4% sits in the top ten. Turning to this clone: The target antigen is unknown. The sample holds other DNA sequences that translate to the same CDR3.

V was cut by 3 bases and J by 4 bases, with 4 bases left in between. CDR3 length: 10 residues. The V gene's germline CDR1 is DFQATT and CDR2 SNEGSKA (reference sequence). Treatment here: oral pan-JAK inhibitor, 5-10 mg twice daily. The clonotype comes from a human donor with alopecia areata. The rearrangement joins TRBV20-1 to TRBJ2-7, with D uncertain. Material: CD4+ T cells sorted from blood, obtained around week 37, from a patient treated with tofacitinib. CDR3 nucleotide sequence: TGCAGTGCTAGGGAGTACGAGCAGTACTTC. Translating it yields CSAREYEQYF.